The rows below give T cell receptor beta chains drawn from one sample of a study of T cells in Graves' hyperthyroidism and ophthalmopathy. TCRdb reprocessed the multiplex PCR reads with MiXCR, giving one entry per CDR3 protein. The sample yields roughly 570,000 distinct CDR3 sequences, about a sixth seen once. The specimen sequenced was blood. The source is a woman aged 25 to 39 with Graves' hyperthyroidism. Both conserved end residues are part of each CDR3. D genes are given only for firm matches. Only some rows state a clone size, as once, few, many or a class for expanded clones.

v_call	clone_size	j_call	d_call	cdr3_aa	cdr3_nt
TRBV4-2	few	TRBJ1-6	-	CASSPTRNSPLHF	TGTGCCAGCAGCCCGACAAGGAATTCACCCCTCCACTTT
TRBV18	few	TRBJ2-3	-	CASSLPGGGTDTQYF	TGTGCCAGCTCACTACCAGGAGGGGGCACAGATACGCAGTATTTT
TRBV18	few	TRBJ2-2	TRBD1	CASSRDRGIGELFF	TGTGCCAGCTCCCGGGACAGGGGAATCGGGGAGCTGTTTTTT
TRBV19	few	TRBJ1-1	-	CASSMVGRADTEAFF	TGTGCCAGTAGTATGGTTGGTCGGGCAGACACTGAAGCTTTCTTT
TRBV7-9	many	TRBJ1-5	-	CASSLGSGLTQPQHF	TGTGCCAGCAGCTTAGGATCAGGGCTTACGCAGCCCCAGCATTTT
TRBV24-1	few	TRBJ2-6	TRBD1	CATSADEGTVSGANVLTF	TGTGCCACCAGTGCTGACGAGGGGACAGTCTCTGGGGCCAACGTCCTGACTTTC
TRBV7-3	once	TRBJ2-7	TRBD2	CASSQGGSTYEQYF	TGTGCCAGCAGCCAGGGAGGGTCGACCTACGAGCAGTACTTC
TRBV7-8	many	TRBJ2-3	-	CASSSSRGGPSTDTQYF	TGTGCCAGCAGCTCCTCGCGCGGGGGCCCCAGCACAGATACGCAGTATTTT
TRBV15	few	TRBJ2-5	TRBD1	CATSRDRAGETQYF	TGTGCCACCAGTAGGGACAGGGCGGGCGAGACCCAGTACTTC
TRBV3-1	-	TRBJ2-3	-	CASSQDQRFVVEHTDTQYF	TGTGCCAGCAGCCAAGATCAAAGGTTCGTAGTCGAACACACAGATACGCAGTATTTT
TRBV11-1	many	TRBJ2-1	-	CASSSGVGLGNNEQFF	TGTGCCAGCAGCTCAGGAGTGGGACTCGGTAACAATGAGCAGTTCTTC
TRBV6-6	many	TRBJ1-2	-	CASSYSGREISGYTF	TGTGCCAGCAGTTACTCTGGCAGGGAGATAAGTGGCTACACCTTC
TRBV20-1	-	TRBJ1-2	TRBD1	CSARTLRDRVDGYTF	TGCAGTGCTAGAACCCTCCGGGACAGGGTTGATGGCTACACCTTC
TRBV2	many	TRBJ2-1	TRBD1	CATTGGLYNEQFF	TGTGCCACCACAGGGGGTTTATACAATGAGCAGTTCTTC
TRBV6-5	many	TRBJ2-1	-	CASSYSDSSYNEQFF	TGTGCCAGCAGTTACTCTGATAGCTCCTACAATGAGCAGTTCTTC
TRBV11-2	many	TRBJ2-5	-	CASSALIQETQYF	TGTGCCAGCAGCGCATTGATCCAAGAGACCCAGTACTTC
TRBV20-1	many	TRBJ1-5	-	CSARADRYSNQPQHF	TGCAGTGCTAGAGCCGACAGATATAGCAATCAGCCCCAGCATTTT
TRBV20-1	-	TRBJ2-2	-	CSARPGGGSGLQNTGELFF	TGCAGTGCTAGACCAGGAGGGGGAAGCGGACTACAGAACACCGGGGAGCTGTTTTTT
TRBV10-3	-	TRBJ1-1	TRBD1	CAISAPGTVNTEAFF	TGTGCCATCAGTGCACCCGGGACAGTCAACACTGAAGCTTTCTTT
TRBV3-1	few	TRBJ1-2	-	CASSRRDLGGYTF	TGTGCCAGCAGCCGCAGGGACCTCGGGGGCTACACCTTC
TRBV2	-	TRBJ1-1	-	CASREQNTEAFF	TGTGCCAGCAGAGAGCAGAACACTGAAGCTTTCTTT
TRBV7-8	few	TRBJ2-6	-	CASRIVGNVLTF	TGTGCCAGCAGGATTGTAGGCAACGTCCTGACTTTC
TRBV3-1	many	TRBJ2-1	-	CASSQEDARPYNEQFF	TGTGCCAGCAGCCAAGAGGACGCCCGGCCCTACAATGAGCAGTTCTTC
TRBV20-1	few	TRBJ2-1	TRBD1	CSALPGQGANEQFF	TGCAGTGCTTTACCGGGACAGGGGGCCAATGAGCAGTTCTTC
TRBV20-1	-	TRBJ2-2	-	CSASDERQTGELFF	TGCAGTGCTAGTGACGAGCGGCAGACCGGGGAGCTGTTTTTT
TRBV6-1	few	TRBJ2-5	-	CASSYRTQETQYF	TGTGCCAGCAGCTATAGGACGCAAGAGACCCAGTACTTC
TRBV19	few	TRBJ2-2	-	CASSGDRDTGELFF	TGTGCCAGTAGCGGGGACCGTGACACCGGGGAGCTGTTTTTT
TRBV18	many	TRBJ2-1	TRBD2	CASSPLAGFHNEQFF	TGTGCCAGCTCACCACTAGCGGGATTTCACAATGAGCAGTTCTTC
TRBV20-1	many	TRBJ2-3	-	CSARAGDTQYF	TGCAGTGCTAGAGCAGGGGATACGCAGTATTTT
TRBV5-1	many	TRBJ1-4	-	CASSSDAVGTRNEKLFF	TGCGCCAGCAGCAGCGATGCCGTGGGGACACGTAATGAAAAACTGTTTTTT
TRBV20-1	few	TRBJ1-5	-	CSARGTGNSNQPQHF	TGCAGTGCTAGAGGCACAGGGAATAGCAATCAGCCCCAGCATTTT
TRBV12-3/TRBV12-4	-	TRBJ1-5	TRBD1	CASSRQGRQPQHF	TGTGCCAGCAGTCGACAGGGGCGGCAGCCCCAGCATTTT
TRBV5-1	-	TRBJ2-2	TRBD2	CASILLQLAVQWNTGELFF	TGCGCCAGCATCCTACTCCAACTAGCGGTCCAGTGGAACACCGGGGAGCTGTTTTTT
TRBV28	few	TRBJ2-7	TRBD1	CASRPGQGFEQYF	TGTGCCAGCAGGCCGGGACAGGGTTTCGAGCAGTACTTC
TRBV27	many	TRBJ2-1	-	CASQYNQGMSYNEQFF	TGTGCCAGCCAGTACAACCAGGGGATGAGTTACAATGAGCAGTTCTTC